This T cell receptor (beta chain) came from a study of sequential checkpoint blockade in melanoma. Study-level background: About two dozen patients had matched tumor biopsies before treatment and at week 13 after nivolumab or ipilimumab alone. Overall study results and limits: Mutational load did not correlate with tumor T-cell fraction or clonality.

Documented treatment: randomized to nivolumab then ipilimumab (arm A) or the reverse (arm B). CDR1 SGHNT and CDR2 YENEEA come from the germline V gene. V lost 3 bases and J lost 0, with 9 bases in between. This CDR3 is built from 14 residues. Here immunoSEQ multiplex PCR was the method, and the copy in TCRdb shows in-frame clones only, minus some. The data contain about 12,000 clones, approximately 27% of them singletons. This clone has only a few counts. Its antigen is still unknown. The J gene is TRBJ2-7, the V gene TRBV11-3, with D perhaps TRBD1 or TRBD2 (5 bases each). The receptor's source is a human donor with melanoma. The input for sequencing was tumor tissue (inferred from file names), taken from a patient given nivolumab and ipilimumab in sequence. The CDR3 sequence: CASSLGDLSYEQYV. In nucleotides, the CDR3 is TGTGCCAGCAGCTTGGGGGATCTCTCCTACGAGCAGTACGTC.